The 27 T cell receptor beta chains listed next were all sequenced from one sample in a study of glioma-infiltrating T cells after dendritic cell vaccination. The assay was immunoSEQ multiplex PCR, and TCRdb's table has in-frame clones only and misses some. The data hold around 90,000 clones, with roughly three quarters observed a single time. The specimen comprised blood, sampled before dendritic cell vaccination. The source is a human donor with glioblastoma.

This chain uses TRBV27 with TRBJ2-5, with 8 bases matching TRBD1. The CDR3 totals 14 residues. V trimming: 5 bases; J trimming: 4 bases; junction bases outside the gene matches: 6. In germline, CDR1 is MNHEY, CDR2 SMNVEV (reference sequence). The CDR3 nucleotides read TGTGCCAGCAGTCCCCGCGACAGGGGAGAGACCCAGTACTTC. Its translation: CASSPRDRGETQYF.

The gene calls are TRBV18 and TRBJ1-1, with D perhaps matching TRBD1 (6 bases). The V gene's germline CDR1 is KGHSH and CDR2 LQKENI. V lost 3 bases and J lost 3, with 14 bases in between. The CDR3 totals 15 residues. The CDR3 sequence: CASSPKQGWDTEAFF. The DNA for the CDR3 is TGTGCCAGCTCACCTAAACAGGGTTGGGACACTGAAGCTTTCTTT.

As for this clone: Other DNA sequences of this sample code for an identical CDR3. The chain couples TRBV5-1 to TRBJ1-2; 7 bases fit TRBD1. The V gene end was trimmed by 2 bases and the J gene end by 3 bases; junction bases not matched to a gene: 1. The V gene's germline CDR1 is SGHRS and CDR2 YFSETQ. CDR3 length: 13 residues. Here the CDR3 reads CASSLTGDYGYTF. The CDR3 nucleotides are TGCGCCAGCAGCTTAACAGGGGACTATGGCTACACCTTC.

Only one count was recorded for this clone. CDR3: CASSLPDTGELFF. The CDR3 nucleotides read TGTGCCAGCAGCTTACCAGACACCGGGGAGCTGTTTTTT. The chain recombines TRBV5-6 with TRBJ2-2; no definite D call. Trimming pared 2 bases from V and 3 bases from J, leaving 5 bases between. Germline V lookup: CDR1 SGHDT, CDR2 YYEEEE. This CDR3 comprises 13 residues.

The chain recombines TRBV4-1 with TRBJ2-2; 9 bases are shared with TRBD2. The CDR3 has 18 amino acids. With 2 bases clipped from V and 1 base from J, the junction kept 8 bases outside the gene matches. Germline CDR1 is MGHRA and CDR2 is YSYEKL. The CDR3 is CASSQPRGRALNTGELFF. The CDR3, as DNA: TGCGCCAGCAGCCAACCTCGCGGGAGGGCCTTGAACACCGGGGAGCTGTTTTTT.

CDR3 protein: CASSYSVLAPQHF. The DNA of the CDR3 is TGTGCCAGCAGTTATTCTGTCCTGGCGCCCCAGCATTTT. V and J are TRBV6-5 and TRBJ1-5; the D is unclear. CDR1 and CDR2 (germline): MNHEY, SVGAGI. V was clipped by 3 bases and J by 9 bases, with 12 bases between them. The CDR3 totals 13 residues.

V usage is TRBV5-1 and J usage is TRBJ1-2, with D perhaps matching TRBD1 (5 bases). The CDR3 sequence is 14 residues long. V dropped 0 bases and J dropped 4 bases, with 10 bases sitting between them. Germline-derived CDR1 and CDR2 are SGHRS and YFSETQ. For the CDR3, the DNA is TGCGCCAGCAGCTTGGGGGTCAGGGCCTATGGCTACACCTTC. Encoded protein: CASSLGVRAYGYTF. The full variable domain, rest sourced from reference TRBV5-1 and TRBJ1-2, is KAGVTQTPRYLIKTRGQQVTLSCSPISGHRSVSWYQQTPGQGLQFLFEYFSETQRNKGNFPGRFSGRQFSNSRSEMNVSTLELGDSALYLCASSLGVRAYGYTFGSGTRLTVV.

The chain has TRBV11-3 and TRBJ2-7, with 9 bases lining up with TRBD2. Trimming removed 3 bases from V and 2 bases from J; junction bases left unmatched: 2. This CDR3 has 14 residues. Germline V lookup: CDR1 SGHNT, CDR2 YENEEA. CDR3 in amino acids: CASSFASGTYEQYF. The CDR3 DNA reads TGTGCCAGCAGCTTTGCTAGCGGGACCTACGAGCAGTACTTC.

This clone has only a few counts. V is TRBV11-2 and J is TRBJ2-2; 8 bases are shared with TRBD1. V lost 5 bases, J lost 1 base, and 6 bases stayed unmatched. The CDR3 consists of 16 residues. CDR1 is SGHAT and CDR2 is FQNNGV in the germline V gene. The CDR3 DNA is TGTGCCAGCAGCAAGACCGGGACAGGGAACACCGGGGAGCTGTTTTTT. It encodes CASSKTGTGNTGELFF.

The rearrangement joins TRBV19 to TRBJ1-2; TRBD1 might be the D (6 bases). The CDR3 covers 14 residues. Germline V gives CDR1 LNHDA, CDR2 SQIVND (reference sequence). The ends were cut back, 5 bases at V and 4 bases at J, with 14 bases in the middle. CDR3 nucleotides: TGTGCCAGTAGTGTCCGGACAGCCCTCTATGGCTACACCTTC. Translation gives CASSVRTALYGYTF.

The V gene is TRBV9, the J gene TRBJ2-3, with no clear D. The CDR3 covers 13 residues. V was pared by 4 bases and J by 1 base, with 7 bases between. Germline V gene lookup returns CDR1 SGDLS and CDR2 YYNGEE. The CDR3 protein is CASSSRGTDTQYF. The CDR3 DNA follows: TGTGCCAGCAGCTCAAGAGGCACAGATACGCAGTATTTT.

This rearrangement joins TRBV6-6 to TRBJ2-5; 10 positions agree with TRBD2. The length of the CDR3 is 15 residues. The germline V gene has CDR1 MNHNY and CDR2 SVGAGI (reference sequence). V was pared by 5 bases and J by 4 bases, with 7 bases of the junction left unmatched. CDR3 coding DNA: TGTGCCAGCAGTGGAGCGGGAGGGCCCTTAGAGACCCAGTACTTC. Its protein is CASSGAGGPLETQYF.

This clone was observed a handful of times. The chain combines TRBV27 with TRBJ1-5, with 8 positions matching TRBD1. CDR1 is MNHEY, CDR2 SMNVEV, per germline (reference sequence). The CDR3 spans 13 residues. The trim removed 7 bases at V and 6 bases at J, leaving 5 bases unmatched. CDR3: CASTDRVGQPQHF. In DNA form, the CDR3 reads TGTGCCAGCACGGACAGGGTAGGTCAGCCCCAGCATTTT.

V and J are TRBV6-6 and TRBJ2-3, with D uncertain. Germline V gene data show CDR1 as MNHNY and CDR2 as SVGAGI (reference sequence). CDR3 size: 13 residues. V dropped 4 bases and J dropped 0 bases, with 5 bases sitting between them. This CDR3 is CASSSVSTDTQYF. The DNA for the CDR3 is TGTGCCAGCAGTTCAGTTAGCACAGATACGCAGTATTTT.

There are a few counts of this clone. The gene calls are TRBV6-5 and TRBJ2-7; D uncertain. Germline loops: CDR1 MNHEY, CDR2 SVGAGI. V dropped 6 bases and J dropped 2 bases, with 8 bases sitting between them. CDR3 length equals 12 residues. The CDR3 nucleotides are TGTGCCAGCAGGAGCAGGACCTACGAGCAGTACTTC. Translation: CASRSRTYEQYF.

Only a few counts were recorded for this clone. Mismatch with germline at one junction end may stem from a read error. The J gene is TRBJ2-7, the V gene TRBV7-7, with 11 bases identical to TRBD1. The length of the CDR3 is 13 residues. Germline loops: CDR1 SSHAT, CDR2 FNYEAQ (reference sequence). The CDR3 reads CASSQGQGDEQYF. Here the CDR3 DNA reads TGTGCTAGCAGCCAGGGACAGGGGGACGAGCAGTACTTC.

V and J are TRBV11-2 and TRBJ1-2, with D unclear. The V end lost 1 base, the J end lost 4 bases, and 7 bases lay between the germline ends. Germline V gene sequence: CDR1 SGHAT, CDR2 FQNNGV. This CDR3 spans 13 amino acids. The CDR3 protein is CASSLGNSYGYTF. In nucleotides, the CDR3 is TGTGCCAGCAGCTTAGGGAACAGCTATGGCTACACCTTC.

The chain employs TRBV18 and TRBJ2-7; TRBD1 matches 9 bases. The CDR3 is 16 amino acids. The J segment lost 4 bases and the V segment lost 2 bases, leaving 9 bases of the junction unmatched. Germline CDR1 and CDR2: KGHSH and LQKENI. The CDR3 sequence is CASSPNRDRERYEQYF. CDR3 DNA: TGTGCCAGCTCACCAAACCGGGACAGGGAGAGGTACGAGCAGTACTTC. The whole variable domain, remainder taken from reference TRBV18 and TRBJ2-7, is NAGVMQNPRHLVRRRGQEARLRCSPMKGHSHVYWYRQLPEEGLKFMVYLQKENIIDESGMPKERFSAEFPKEGPSILRIQQVVRGDSAAYFCASSPNRDRERYEQYFGPGTRLTVT.

This clone appeared once. The gene calls are TRBV10-3 and TRBJ2-3, with TRBD2 as a possible D gene (5 bases). CDR3 length: 14 residues. The germline V gene encodes CDR1 ENHRY and CDR2 SYGVKD. V lost 7 bases and J lost 4, with 15 bases in between. This chain's CDR3 is CAIKESGLADTQYF. For the CDR3, the DNA is TGTGCCATCAAGGAAAGCGGTTTGGCAGATACGCAGTATTTT.

This clone was counted a single time. The gene calls are TRBV30 and TRBJ2-3; tentatively, D is TRBD1 (5 bases). Trimming cost V 0 bases and J 2 bases, with 9 bases left between them. Per germline, CDR1 GTSNPN and CDR2 SVGIG (reference sequence). The CDR3 spans 14 residues. CDR3 nucleotide sequence: TGTGCCTGGAGTGTACAGGCCAACACAGATACGCAGTATTTT. Amino acid sequence: CAWSVQANTDTQYF.

The gene calls are TRBV10-1 and TRBJ2-1; the D is unclear. This CDR3 has 15 residues. CDR1 and CDR2 (germline): WNHNN, SYGVQD (reference sequence). V was clipped by 2 bases and J by 6 bases, with 14 bases between them. The CDR3 nucleotides are TGCGCCAGCAGTGAGCGTTCGCGTTCTTTCAATGAGCAGTTCTTC. This translates into CASSERSRSFNEQFF.

The V call is TRBV18, the J call TRBJ1-1, with 11 nucleotides matching TRBD1. Germline V gene sequence: CDR1 KGHSH, CDR2 LQKENI. Losses at the gene ends were 5 bases for V and 9 bases for J; bases not matched to a gene: 11. This CDR3 contains 15 residues. The CDR3 region has the DNA TGTGCCAGCTCATCCGGACAGGGGGCGATAACTAAAGCTTTCTTT. Encoded protein: CASSSGQGAITKAFF.

The chain carries TRBV7-8 and TRBJ2-3; 7 bases match TRBD2. Germline CDR1 is SGHVS and CDR2 is FQNEAQ. The CDR3 spans 15 residues. Unmatched junction bases numbered 2, after V lost 1 base and J lost 1 base. The CDR3 DNA sequence: TGTGCCAGCAGCTTAGGCGGGGGTCGCACAGATACGCAGTATTTT. It translates to CASSLGGGRTDTQYF.

J is TRBJ2-1 and V is TRBV27, with D unclear. V gave up 5 bases and J gave up 5 bases, with 16 bases separating them. The CDR3 sequence is 15 residues long. CDR1 is MNHEY and CDR2 is SMNVEV in the germline V gene (reference sequence). The CDR3 nucleotides read TGTGCCAGCAGTCCCCACCCCGCGAGGAACAATGAGCAGTTCTTC. It is translated as CASSPHPARNNEQFF.

CDR3 coding DNA: TGTGCCAGCCACGTGTCAGGGGGAGAGACCCAGTACTTC. Its protein product is CASHVSGGETQYF. The rearrangement uses TRBV28 and TRBJ2-5; 7 nucleotides match TRBD1. The ends lost 8 bases at V and 4 bases at J; junction bases unmatched: 7. The CDR3 extends over 13 amino acids. Germline V gene lookup returns CDR1 MDHEN and CDR2 SYDVKM.

The rearrangement joins TRBV5-1 to TRBJ1-1; D ambiguous. Germline CDR1 and CDR2: SGHRS and YFSETQ. Trimming left V 0 bases short and J 0 bases short, with 3 bases between. The CDR3 is 13 residues long. This CDR3 reads CASSLALNTEAFF. The CDR3 DNA is TGCGCCAGCAGCTTGGCCTTGAACACTGAAGCTTTCTTT. The whole variable domain, filled in from reference TRBV5-1 and TRBJ1-1, reads KAGVTQTPRYLIKTRGQQVTLSCSPISGHRSVSWYQQTPGQGLQFLFEYFSETQRNKGNFPGRFSGRQFSNSRSEMNVSTLELGDSALYLCASSLALNTEAFFGQGTRLTVV.

The rearrangement joins TRBV18 to TRBJ1-1; D is unclear. The CDR3 is 14 amino acids. Germline values: CDR1 KGHSH, CDR2 LQKENI. Trimming left V 3 bases short and J 2 bases short, with 10 bases between. The CDR3 is CASSPRHHNTEAFF. The CDR3 DNA reads TGTGCCAGCTCACCGCGGCACCATAACACTGAAGCTTTCTTT.